This T cell receptor beta chain was recorded in a study of cytomegalovirus exposure and HLA in healthy donors. The PCR made use of 60 Vbeta and 13 Jbeta primers. TCRdb's copy holds only in-frame clones and misses some; the assay was immunoSEQ multiplex PCR. The repertoire includes around 68,000 clones, approximately 83% of them detected once, and around 11% sits in the top ten. The TCR originated in a female donor in good health and CMV-seronegative. Sequencing used PBMCs.

CDR3 sequence reads: CASSVGPSGPSEENIQYF. DNA for the CDR3: TGTGCCAGCAGCGTAGGGCCTAGCGGGCCGTCCGAGGAAAACATTCAGTACTTC. The chain couples TRBV9 to TRBJ2-4, with 8 bases lining up with TRBD2. Trimming cost V 0 bases and J 5 bases; bases outside gene matches: 13. The CDR3 consists of 18 residues. Germline CDR1 is SGDLS and CDR2 is YYNGEE.